This T cell receptor beta chain came from a study of cytomegalovirus exposure and HLA in healthy donors. As for the study in general: A preliminary data release comprised 80 million to 95 million unique TCRs obtained from HLA-typed donors. Notes on the study in general: A later analysis linked a missense variant in DCLRE1C to the trimming of TCR beta V and J genes. What a later analysis showed was that several of the most significant clusters appeared linked to common viral pathogens.

Researchers ran the PCR with 60 Vbeta and 13 Jbeta primers. Produced via immunoSEQ multiplex PCR; TCRdb's table is partial and in-frame only. The table shows under 200,000 clones, with 65% to 80% occurring only once. Concerning this clone itself: The antigen remains unidentified.

The CDR3 runs 16 residues. Germline V gives CDR1 SGHDN, CDR2 FVKESK. The V gene end was trimmed by 0 bases and the J gene end by 2 bases; junction bases not matched to a gene: 5. Each of the donors was a healthy bone marrow donor. The source material was PBMCs. The rearrangement uses TRBV14 and TRBJ1-1; the match to TRBD1 covers 8 bases. The receptor comes from a woman in her 30s in good health and CMV-seropositive. The CDR3 protein is CASSQEGGQENTEAFF. The CDR3 region has the DNA TGTGCCAGCAGCCAAGAAGGGGGACAGGAAAACACTGAAGCTTTCTTT.